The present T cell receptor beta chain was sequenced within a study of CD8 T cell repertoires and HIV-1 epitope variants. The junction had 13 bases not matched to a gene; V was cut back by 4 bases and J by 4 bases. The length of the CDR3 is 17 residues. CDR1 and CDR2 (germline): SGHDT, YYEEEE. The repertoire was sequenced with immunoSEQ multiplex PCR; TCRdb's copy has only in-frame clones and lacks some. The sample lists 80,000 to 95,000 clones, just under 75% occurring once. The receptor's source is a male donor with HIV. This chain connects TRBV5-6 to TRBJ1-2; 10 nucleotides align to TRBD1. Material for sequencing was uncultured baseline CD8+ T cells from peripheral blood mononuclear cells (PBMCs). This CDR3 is CASSPRDRGGTIYGYTF. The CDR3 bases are TGTGCCAGCAGCCCCCGGGACAGGGGAGGAACTATCTATGGCTACACCTTC.